The next 17 T cell receptor beta chains were all read from a single sample in a study of shared clonotypes between healthy human individuals. TCRdb's table, derived via immunoSEQ multiplex PCR, lists solely in-frame clones and lacks some. The table includes a few million clones, 85% to 95% detected once. Material for sequencing was naive CD4+ T cells from PBMCs. Regarding subset: CD45RA+ positively selected. The receptors stem from a man aged 18 to 30 in good health. Some clones in this sample may be carry-over from other donors' samples.

This chain links TRBV28 with TRBJ2-7; D call uncertain. Germline V gene sequence: CDR1 MDHEN, CDR2 SYDVKM. Trimming removed 2 bases at V and 0 bases at J, with 11 bases between. There are 15 residues in the CDR3. CDR3 coding DNA: TGTGCCAGCAGTTTAATCTCAGCGATCTCCTACGAGCAGTACTTC. Residues: CASSLISAISYEQYF.

The chain recombines TRBV11-2 with TRBJ2-1; tentatively, D is TRBD2 (6 bases). The CDR3 consists of 13 residues. Per the germline V gene, CDR1 is SGHAT and CDR2 is FQNNGV. V was pared by 4 bases and J by 4 bases, with 8 bases between. CDR3 in amino acids: CASSSGLYNEQFF. Written as DNA, the CDR3 is TGTGCCAGCAGCTCCGGACTATACAATGAGCAGTTCTTC. The whole variable domain, remainder taken from reference TRBV11-2 and TRBJ2-1, is EAGVAQSPRYKIIEKRQSVAFWCNPISGHATLYWYQQILGQGPKLLIQFQNNGVVDDSQLPKDRFSAERLKGVDSTLKIQPAKLEDSAVYLCASSSGLYNEQFFGPGTRLTVL.

The rearrangement links TRBV2 to TRBJ1-1; D remains unclear. Germline loops: CDR1 SNHLY, CDR2 FYNNEI. The CDR3 runs 13 residues. Between the trimmed V and J ends, which lost 7 bases and 5 bases, there was a span of 14 bases. DNA for the CDR3: TGTGCCAGCACCCAGGCGTCGAGAACTGAAGCTTTCTTT. Its protein product is CASTQASRTEAFF. Full variable domain (outside the CDR3, taken from reference TRBV2 and TRBJ1-1): EPEVTQTPSHQVTQMGQEVILRCVPISNHLYFYWYRQILGQKVEFLVSFYNNEISEKSEIFDDQFSVERPDGSNFTLKIRSTKLEDSAMYFCASTQASRTEAFFGQGTRLTVV.

V usage is TRBV28 and J usage is TRBJ2-7, with D maybe TRBD1 (6 bases). This CDR3 is 16 amino acids long. The V end lost 6 bases, the J end lost 1 base, and 19 bases lay between the germline ends. The germline gives CDR1 MDHEN, CDR2 SYDVKM. CDR3 sequence reads: CASRRFTGRGSYEQYF. CDR3 bases: TGTGCCAGCAGGAGATTTACAGGGAGAGGATCCTACGAGCAGTACTTC.

The table lists this clone with a count of one. J is TRBJ2-7 and V is TRBV29-1, with TRBD2 as a possible D gene (7 bases). Trimming left V 4 bases short and J 3 bases short, with 25 bases between. This CDR3 has 17 residues. From germline, CDR1 is SQVTM and CDR2 ANQGSEA. The CDR3 loop is CSVVISRGASPRYEQYF. CDR3 nucleotide sequence: TGCAGCGTTGTTATCTCTCGGGGGGCCAGCCCCCGCTACGAGCAGTACTTC.

As concerns this clone: The same CDR3 also results from other DNA sequences found in this sample. The chain is built from TRBV6-1 and TRBJ2-5, with TRBD1 matching 8 bases. The CDR3 contains 13 residues. The germline gives CDR1 MNHNS, CDR2 SASEGT. V trimming: 6 bases; J trimming: 5 bases; junction bases outside the gene matches: 5. The CDR3 sequence is CASRQGALETQYF. The DNA of the CDR3 is TGTGCCAGCAGGCAGGGGGCGTTGGAGACCCAGTACTTC.

V gene TRBV7-2 combines with J gene TRBJ2-7, with 15 bases matching TRBD2. This CDR3 comprises 16 residues. V lost 3 bases and J lost 9; bases outside the gene matches: 9. CDR1 and CDR2 (germline): SGHTA, FQGNSA. The DNA of the CDR3 is TGTGCCAGCAGCTTGACGACTCCGGGACTAGCGGGAGGGCAGTACTTC. This translates into CASSLTTPGLAGGQYF.

This clone was detected once. The genes are TRBV4-1 and TRBJ1-4; D not resolved. This CDR3 spans 12 amino acids. The germline CDR1 and CDR2 sequences are MGHRA and YSYEKL. The germline V and J ends were trimmed by 2 bases and 8 bases, with 6 bases remaining between them. CDR3 bases: TGCGCCAGCAGCCAAAGGTCCGAAAAACTGTTTTTT. Residues: CASSQRSEKLFF.

The chain has TRBV5-1 and TRBJ2-3; D ambiguous. V gave up 4 bases and J gave up 2 bases, with 14 bases separating them. The germline V gene has CDR1 SGHRS and CDR2 YFSETQ. The CDR3 runs to 15 residues. CDR3 sequence reads: CASSDSQDHTDTQYF. In DNA, the CDR3 is TGCGCCAGCAGCGATTCCCAAGACCACACAGATACGCAGTATTTT.

The rearrangement uses TRBV5-1 and TRBJ1-1; D possibly corresponds to TRBD1 (5 bases). Germline CDR1 is SGHRS and CDR2 is YFSETQ. V shed 2 bases and J shed 0 bases, with 14 bases lying between them. This CDR3 has 16 amino acids. In DNA form, the CDR3 reads TGCGCCAGCAGCTTAAGTGCAGGGCAGTTGAACACTGAAGCTTTCTTT. As protein: CASSLSAGQLNTEAFF.

On this clone: The sample holds other DNA sequences that translate to the same CDR3. The chain links TRBV28 to TRBJ2-1; D unresolved. The CDR3 sequence is 11 residues long. Germline loops: CDR1 MDHEN, CDR2 SYDVKM. V shed 6 bases and J shed 4 bases, with 4 bases lying between them. The CDR3 loop is CASSSYNEQFF. CDR3 DNA: TGTGCCAGCAGCTCGTACAATGAGCAGTTCTTC. The full variable domain, with the rest looked up from reference TRBV28 and TRBJ2-1, is DVKVTQSSRYLVKRTGEKVFLECVQDMDHENMFWYRQDPGLGLRLIYFSYDVKMKEKGDIPEGYSVSREKKERFSLILESASTNQTSMYLCASSSYNEQFFGPGTRLTVL.

In the case of this clone: Within the sample, other DNA sequences also encode this same CDR3. The chain combines TRBV29-1 with TRBJ2-5, with D perhaps TRBD2 (6 bases). This CDR3 has 13 residues. The V and J ends lost 5 bases and 1 base respectively, with 11 bases between them. The germline V gene has CDR1 SQVTM and CDR2 ANQGSEA. In nucleotides, the CDR3 is TGCAGCGTTAGGGGACTCCTCCAAGAGACCCAGTACTTC. Amino acid sequence: CSVRGLLQETQYF.

The chain carries TRBV9 and TRBJ2-7, with D possibly being TRBD1 or TRBD2 (6 bases each). Germline-derived CDR1 and CDR2 are SGDLS and YYNGEE. The CDR3 sequence is 17 residues long. Trimming left V 0 bases short and J 5 bases short, with 21 bases between. CDR3: CASSVGTRGPPWDEQYF. The CDR3 DNA reads as TGTGCCAGCAGCGTAGGAACCCGGGGGCCCCCCTGGGACGAGCAGTACTTC.

The V gene is TRBV6-5, the J gene TRBJ2-1; TRBD2 matches at 8 bases. Germline CDR1 and CDR2: MNHEY and SVGAGI. J gave up 4 bases and V 6 bases, and 8 bases lay outside the gene matches. The CDR3 is made up of 15 amino acids. The DNA of the CDR3 is TGTGCCAGCAGCCTCGGGGGGGGGAGGTACAATGAGCAGTTCTTC. This codes for CASSLGGGRYNEQFF.

V gene TRBV6-8 combines with J gene TRBJ1-5, with a tentative D call TRBD1 (6 bases). CDR1 and CDR2 (germline): MNHGY, SAAAGT. CDR3 length: 17 residues. Trimming left V 6 bases short and J 5 bases short, with 23 bases between. Written as DNA, the CDR3 is TGTGCCAGCAGCCTTGATCGATCGGGGACATCCCATCAGCCCCAGCATTTT. As protein: CASSLDRSGTSHQPQHF.

This sequence joins TRBV7-9 and TRBJ1-6; TRBD1 is a possible D gene (6 bases). Germline V CDR1 and CDR2: SEHNR, FQNEAQ (reference sequence). With 5 bases removed from V and 11 bases from J, the gap between germline ends came to 25 bases. This CDR3 region has 17 residues. The CDR3 region has the DNA TGTGCCAGCAGCCACCCCGGGGAACAGGGACTTAGGACACCCCTCCACTTT. Its protein product is CASSHPGEQGLRTPLHF.

This clone was seen a handful of times. This chain links TRBV7-9 with TRBJ1-1; no definite D call. There are 15 residues in the CDR3. From germline, CDR1 is SEHNR and CDR2 FQNEAQ (reference sequence). Trimming took off 5 bases at V and 8 bases at J, with 21 bases between the two ends. CDR3 amino acids: CASSPRRDGLSEAFF. CDR3 sequence (DNA): TGTGCCAGCAGCCCTCGCCGCGACGGCCTCTCAGAAGCTTTCTTT.